This T cell receptor (beta chain) was sequenced for a study of blood T cell repertoires in COVID-19. Study in general: Sample material is recorded as cDNA or gDNA derived from T cells, B-cell-depleted T cells, or PBMCs.

The method was immunoSEQ multiplex PCR; TCRdb's version includes in-frame clones alone and lacks a portion of them. The sample yields some 95,000 clones, around 75% seen once. The CDR3 totals 14 residues. From germline, CDR1 is SGHAT and CDR2 FQNNGV. V dropped 6 bases and J dropped 3 bases, with 13 bases sitting between them. The V call is TRBV11-2, the J call TRBJ2-3, with D possibly TRBD1 on 6 matching bases. The clonotype originates from a man in his 70s with acute or convalescent COVID-19. Material for sequencing was peripheral blood. CDR3 in DNA: TGTGCCAGCAGGTTACAGGGTAGAACAGATACGCAGTATTTT. Its translation: CASRLQGRTDTQYF. Based on the CDR3 plus reference TRBV11-2 and TRBJ2-3, the full variable domain is EAGVAQSPRYKIIEKRQSVAFWCNPISGHATLYWYQQILGQGPKLLIQFQNNGVVDDSQLPKDRFSAERLKGVDSTLKIQPAKLEDSAVYLCASRLQGRTDTQYFGPGTRLTVL.